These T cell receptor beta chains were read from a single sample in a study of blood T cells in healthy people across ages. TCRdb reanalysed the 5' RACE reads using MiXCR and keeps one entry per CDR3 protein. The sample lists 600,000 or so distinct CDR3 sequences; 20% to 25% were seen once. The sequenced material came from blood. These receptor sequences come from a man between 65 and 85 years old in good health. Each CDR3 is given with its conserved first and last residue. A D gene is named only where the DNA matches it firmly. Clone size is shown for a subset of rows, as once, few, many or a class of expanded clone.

DNA: TGTGCCAGCAGCTTTGGGACAGGGGCTGCAGATACGCAGTATTTT
CDR3: CASSFGTGAADTQYF
J: TRBJ2-3
V: TRBV7-2
size: many
D: TRBD1

DNA: TGTGCCAGCAGTTTATTAACTTACCGCTCTGGAAACACCATATATTTT
CDR3: CASSLLTYRSGNTIYF
J: TRBJ1-3
V: TRBV28
size: few
D: .

DNA: TGTGCCAGCTCACCACCGGGACTAGCACACGAGCAGTACTTC
CDR3: CASSPPGLAHEQYF
J: TRBJ2-7
V: TRBV18
size: .
D: TRBD2

DNA: TGTGCCAGCAGAGGGGACAGGGCAGGGGAGACCCAGTACTTC
CDR3: CASRGDRAGETQYF
J: TRBJ2-5
V: TRBV12-3/TRBV12-4
size: few
D: TRBD1

DNA: TGTGCCAGCAGCTTCGGCGGGAGGCACAATGAGCAGTTCTTC
CDR3: CASSFGGRHNEQFF
J: TRBJ2-1
V: TRBV13
size: few
D: TRBD2

DNA: TGTGCCAGTAGTATAGGCGGGGGGGTACAGCCCCAGCATTTT
CDR3: CASSIGGGVQPQHF
J: TRBJ1-5
V: TRBV19
size: .
D: .

DNA: TGTGCCAGCAGCCTCGACGGTAATGAAAAACTGTTTTTT
CDR3: CASSLDGNEKLFF
J: TRBJ1-4
V: TRBV28
size: many
D: .

DNA: TGTGCCACCGGTGATTGGGTGAAGCACCAAGAGACCCAGTACTTC
CDR3: CATGDWVKHQETQYF
J: TRBJ2-5
V: TRBV24-1
size: .
D: .

DNA: TGTGCCATCAGTGAGTACGGCAACATTCAGTACTTC
CDR3: CAISEYGNIQYF
J: TRBJ2-4
V: TRBV10-3
size: .
D: .

DNA: TGTGCCAGCAGCGAAGGCAGGGGGCGCGACACTGAAGCTTTCTTT
CDR3: CASSEGRGRDTEAFF
J: TRBJ1-1
V: TRBV9
size: .
D: TRBD1

DNA: TGTGCCAGCAGCTACCGACTCCTCGATACGCAGTATTTT
CDR3: CASSYRLLDTQYF
J: TRBJ2-3
V: TRBV7-9
size: .
D: .

DNA: TGTGCCAGCTCACAACCGGGACTAGCGGGAGGGCCAGCTTTTCACGGGGGAAATGAGCAGTTCTTC
CDR3: CASSQPGLAGGPAFHGGNEQFF
J: TRBJ2-1
V: TRBV18
size: .
D: TRBD2

DNA: TGTGCCAGCAGCCCCCAGTACGCGGGACGGGGCGGGGAGCTGGTTTTT
CDR3: CASSPQYAGRGGELVF
J: TRBJ2-2
V: TRBV9
size: .
D: .

DNA: TGTGCCAGCAGCCACTCTTCGGTGGGAGCGACAGATACGCAGTATTTT
CDR3: CASSHSSVGATDTQYF
J: TRBJ2-3
V: TRBV6-2/TRBV6-3
size: few
D: .

DNA: TGTGCCAGCAGTCCCTACTACCCCATCGGCAATGAGCAGTTCTTC
CDR3: CASSPYYPIGNEQFF
J: TRBJ2-1
V: TRBV12-3/TRBV12-4
size: .
D: .

DNA: TGTGCCAGCAGCTTCGCGGGTCCCTCCTACGAGCAGTACTTC
CDR3: CASSFAGPSYEQYF
J: TRBJ2-7
V: TRBV7-2
size: few
D: .

DNA: TGTGCCAGCAGCTTAAATACAGGCGGGCCTTTCTTT
CDR3: CASSLNTGGPFF
J: TRBJ1-1
V: TRBV7-2
size: few
D: .

DNA: TGTGCCAGCAGCTTCCCGGCAGGGAATGGCTACACCTTC
CDR3: CASSFPAGNGYTF
J: TRBJ1-2
V: TRBV5-5
size: few
D: .

DNA: TGTGCCAGCAGCCGTAAAGGCGAGCAGTACTTC
CDR3: CASSRKGEQYF
J: TRBJ2-7
V: TRBV7-8
size: few
D: .

DNA: TGTGCCACCAGCAGAGGTGGGGATTCACCCCTCCACTTT
CDR3: CATSRGGDSPLHF
J: TRBJ1-6
V: TRBV15
size: few
D: .

DNA: TGCAGTGCCAGCCCGTTGGGGGAGTACGAGCAGTACTTC
CDR3: CSASPLGEYEQYF
J: TRBJ2-7
V: TRBV20-1
size: few
D: .

DNA: TGCAGTGCTAGAGATTTGGGGGAGGTGACCCAGTACTTC
CDR3: CSARDLGEVTQYF
J: TRBJ2-5
V: TRBV20-1
size: .
D: .

DNA: TGTGCCAGCAGCTTTAGCGGGGGACGAAGCACAGATACGCAGTATTTT
CDR3: CASSFSGGRSTDTQYF
J: TRBJ2-3
V: TRBV7-2
size: many
D: TRBD2

DNA: TGTGCCTGCAGCGCCGGGACTTTGAGCTCCTACGAGCAGTACTTC
CDR3: CACSAGTLSSYEQYF
J: TRBJ2-7
V: TRBV7-2
size: few
D: .

DNA: TGCAGCGAGACACTAGCGGGGCAAGAGACCCAGTACTTC
CDR3: CSETLAGQETQYF
J: TRBJ2-5
V: TRBV29-1
size: .
D: TRBD2

DNA: TGTGCCAGCAGCTTAGAGGGATCGGGAGTAACCCAGTACTTC
CDR3: CASSLEGSGVTQYF
J: TRBJ2-5
V: TRBV7-9
size: few
D: .

DNA: TGTGCCAGCAGGCGTGATGGAGCGACTAATGAAAAACTGTTTTTT
CDR3: CASRRDGATNEKLFF
J: TRBJ1-4
V: TRBV12-3/TRBV12-4
size: .
D: .

DNA: TGCAGTGCGACCGACAGGGTCCAAGAGACCCAGTACTTC
CDR3: CSATDRVQETQYF
J: TRBJ2-5
V: TRBV20-1
size: .
D: TRBD1

DNA: TGTGCCAGCAGCGTACGCAGGGAAATTTCCTACGAGCAGTACTTC
CDR3: CASSVRREISYEQYF
J: TRBJ2-7
V: TRBV9
size: few
D: .